The clone carrying this TCR beta chain was recorded only once. The antigen is not known. The data were obtained in a study of T cell responses to AZD1222 COVID-19 vaccine. The CDR3 contains 13 residues. With 4 bases removed from V and 7 bases from J, the gap between germline ends came to 8 bases. Germline assignment: CDR1 MGHRA and CDR2 YSYEKL. Profiled with immunoSEQ multiplex PCR; TCRdb holds only in-frame clones, not every one. The sample gives roughly 120,000 clones, around 85% of which show up once; roughly 2.3% is in the top ten. Study-wide results and limits: Researchers took repertoire samples only after the peak T cell response had come. Compared with day 0, the breadth and depth of the Spike-specific TCR repertoire rose significantly after two doses of AZD1222. Regions 160-218 and 743-854 held dominance among vaccine-associated CD4 TCRs, which spanned spike. Only six or seven AZD1222 recipients were seropositive at baseline.

The receptor was isolated from an adult in good health. J is TRBJ1-6 and V is TRBV4-1, with unresolved D. Here the sequenced sample was peripheral blood, taken on day 0 of AZD1222 vaccination. The CDR3 spells CASSLRENSPLHF. The CDR3 bases are TGCGCCAGCAGCCTGCGGGAAAATTCACCCCTCCACTTT.